The following is a T cell receptor beta chain sequence with its context. Its specificity is unknown. This specimen belongs to a study of cytomegalovirus exposure and HLA in healthy donors. Findings of the study overall: The authors listed roughly 150 TCR beta chains as cytomegalovirus-associated. As a later analysis showed, a missense DCLRE1C variant was linked to trimming of TCR beta V- and J-genes.

Trimming left V 3 bases short and J 3 bases short, with 16 bases between. The CDR3 sequence is 16 residues long. Germline lookup yields CDR1 SGDLS and CDR2 YYNGEE. PCR involved 60 Vbeta and 13 Jbeta primers. Only in-frame clones appear in the TCRdb table, and some are missing; sequencing was by immunoSEQ multiplex PCR. Among about 130,000 clones, roughly 84% were seen once, and the ten largest hold 1% to 1.5%. This chain uses TRBV9 with TRBJ1-5, with D perhaps matching TRBD1 (5 bases). What was sequenced was PBMCs. This clonotype was sampled from a girl aged 2-10 years in good health and CMV-seronegative. The CDR3 reads CASSAGEGSANQPQHF. The CDR3 region has the DNA TGTGCCAGCAGCGCGGGGGAGGGGTCGGCCAATCAGCCCCAGCATTTT.